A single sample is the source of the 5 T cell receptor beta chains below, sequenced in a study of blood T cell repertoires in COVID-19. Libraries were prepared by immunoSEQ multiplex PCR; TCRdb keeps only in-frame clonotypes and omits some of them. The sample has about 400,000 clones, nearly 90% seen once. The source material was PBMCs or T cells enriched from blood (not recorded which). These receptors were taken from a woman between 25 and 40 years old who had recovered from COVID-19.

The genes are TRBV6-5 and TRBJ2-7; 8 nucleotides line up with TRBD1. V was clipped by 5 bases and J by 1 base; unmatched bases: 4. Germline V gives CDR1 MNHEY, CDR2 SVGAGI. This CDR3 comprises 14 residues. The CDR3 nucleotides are TGTGCCAGCAGTAAAACAGGGGGGTCCTACGAGCAGTACTTC. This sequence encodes CASSKTGGSYEQYF.

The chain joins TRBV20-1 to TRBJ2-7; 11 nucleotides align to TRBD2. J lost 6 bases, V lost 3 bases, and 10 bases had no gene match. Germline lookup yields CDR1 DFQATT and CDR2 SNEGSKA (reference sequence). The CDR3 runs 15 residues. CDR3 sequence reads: CSASFVASGRPEQYF. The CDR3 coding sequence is TGCAGTGCTAGTTTCGTCGCTAGCGGGAGGCCCGAGCAGTACTTC.

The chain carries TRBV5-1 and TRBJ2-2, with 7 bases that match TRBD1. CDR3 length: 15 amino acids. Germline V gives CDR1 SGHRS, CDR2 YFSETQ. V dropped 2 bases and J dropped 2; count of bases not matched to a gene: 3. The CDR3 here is CASSLRGGNTGELFF. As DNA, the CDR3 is TGCGCCAGCAGCTTAAGAGGGGGCAACACCGGGGAGCTGTTTTTT.

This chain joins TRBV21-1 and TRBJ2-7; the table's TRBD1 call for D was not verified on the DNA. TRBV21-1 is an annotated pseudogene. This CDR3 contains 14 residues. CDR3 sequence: CASSKGDSNYEQYF. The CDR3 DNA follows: TGTGCCAGCAGCAAAGGGGACAGCAACTACGAGCAGTACTTC.

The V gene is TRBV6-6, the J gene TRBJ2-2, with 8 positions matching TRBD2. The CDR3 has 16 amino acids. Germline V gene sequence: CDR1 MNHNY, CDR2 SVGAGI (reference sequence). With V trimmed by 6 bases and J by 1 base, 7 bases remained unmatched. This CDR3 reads CASSHGGARNTGELFF. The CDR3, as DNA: TGTGCCAGCAGCCACGGGGGGGCGCGGAACACCGGGGAGCTGTTTTTT.